This T cell receptor beta chain was obtained from a study of vaccination effects on CD4 cells after COVID-19. Study-level background: Expansion with viral peptide pools was applied to antigen-specific CD4+ T cells by the ViraFEST assay prior to sequencing. Culturing of 1.5 million to 2.5 million PBMC per well took place with around 9.6 IU/ml IL-2 and 9 to 10 ug/ml peptides. Notes on the study in general: At late timepoints after vaccination, vaccine- and infection-induced clones shrank markedly.

Some clones are missing from TCRdb's copy, which holds only in-frame ones; the method was immunoSEQ multiplex PCR. The table has tens of thousands of clones, approximately 71% seen once. Comments on this clone: Its target is not known.

CDR3 length: 16 amino acids. Germline V lookup: CDR1 KGHDR, CDR2 SFDVKD. V lost 0 bases and J lost 1, with 12 bases in between. Subsequent to approximately 9 days of culture, CD4+ T cells were isolated. Testing of the vaccine recipients showed negative nucleocapsid antibodies and no prior SARS-CoV-2 infection. The specimen comprised CD4+ T cells from PBMCs cultured without peptide, sampled before COVID-19 vaccination. The rearrangement uses TRBV24-1 and TRBJ2-7; TRBD1 might be the D (6 bases). This clonotype originated in a human donor who received a COVID-19 vaccine. The CDR3 sequence is CATSDLLRGHSYEQYV. The CDR3 DNA sequence: TGTGCCACCAGTGATTTGCTCAGGGGCCATTCCTACGAGCAGTACGTC.